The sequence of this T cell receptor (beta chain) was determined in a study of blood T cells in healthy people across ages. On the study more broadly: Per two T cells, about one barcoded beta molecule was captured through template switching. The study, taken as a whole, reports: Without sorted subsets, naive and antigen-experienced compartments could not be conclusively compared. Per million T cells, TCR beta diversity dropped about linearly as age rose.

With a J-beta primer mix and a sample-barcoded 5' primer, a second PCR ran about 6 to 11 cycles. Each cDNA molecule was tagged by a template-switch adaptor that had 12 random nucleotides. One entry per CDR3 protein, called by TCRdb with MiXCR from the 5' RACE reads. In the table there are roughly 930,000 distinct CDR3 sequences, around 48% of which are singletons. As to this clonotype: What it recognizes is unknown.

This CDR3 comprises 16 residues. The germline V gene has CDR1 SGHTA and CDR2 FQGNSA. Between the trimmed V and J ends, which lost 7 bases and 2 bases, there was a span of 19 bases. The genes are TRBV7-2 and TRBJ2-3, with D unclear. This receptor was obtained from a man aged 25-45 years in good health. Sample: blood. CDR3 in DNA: TGTGCCAGCAAAATAGCTGATGGAACCCTCACAGATACGCAGTATTTT. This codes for CASKIADGTLTDTQYF.